The rows below give T cell receptor beta chains drawn from one sample of a study of early T cells in non-severe SARS-CoV-2 infection. TCRdb used MiXCR to reprocess the 5' RACE reads, holding one entry per CDR3 protein. The profile covers 99,000 or so distinct CDR3 sequences, with approximately 17% appearing a single time and 0.95% to 1.5% taken by the ten largest. The sequenced material came from whole blood. The receptors stem from an adult who was a healthcare worker with PCR-confirmed SARS-CoV-2 infection or an uninfected control (not recorded which). The CDR3 runs from the conserved cysteine through the conserved F or W.

CDR3 length	J gene	V gene	CDR3 protein
13	TRBJ2-3	TRBV18	CASSLGQADTQYF
16	TRBJ2-1	TRBV11-2	CASSPRSDSSYNEQFF
14	TRBJ2-4	TRBV2	CASSAQGARNIQYF
13	TRBJ2-7	TRBV28	CASSSTSSYEQYF
14	TRBJ1-2	TRBV4-3	CASSQGPYPYGYTF
13	TRBJ1-2	TRBV10-3	CAISEAGGGGYTF
13	TRBJ1-4	TRBV29-1	CSVGQRTNEKLFF
16	TRBJ2-3	TRBV27	CASRKLAERGTDTQYF
15	TRBJ2-1	TRBV10-2	CASLNRDSSYNEQFF
14	TRBJ1-5	TRBV6-2/TRBV6-3	CASSYWQTNQPQHF
15	TRBJ2-7	TRBV3-1	CASSKGLGVVYEQYF
16	TRBJ1-6	TRBV7-9	CASSHDRVNNNSPLHF
12	TRBJ2-5	TRBV3-1	CASSQGSETQYF
13	TRBJ1-2	TRBV7-9	CASSLDRYYGYTF
14	TRBJ2-4	TRBV12-3/TRBV12-4	CASSPIRGGNIQYF
17	TRBJ2-7	TRBV28	CASSLPIRRSSSYEQYF
14	TRBJ2-7	TRBV12-3/TRBV12-4	CASSFSGRLGEQYF
15	TRBJ2-1	TRBV11-2	CASSLGRGTTDEQFF
12	TRBJ2-1	TRBV5-1	CASSHEGYEQFF
13	TRBJ2-5	TRBV5-4	CASSKDREETQYF
13	TRBJ2-2	TRBV7-2	CALRQGGTGELFF
14	TRBJ2-3	TRBV9	CASSVSLPTDTQYF
14	TRBJ2-7	TRBV14	CASSHSGGPLEQYF
11	TRBJ2-1	TRBV5-4	CASSEGNEQFF
14	TRBJ1-1	TRBV11-2	CASSLSGKNTEAFF
15	TRBJ2-1	TRBV5-5	CASSFGRETYNEQFF
14	TRBJ2-7	TRBV24-1	CATSDRTRGYEQYF
13	TRBJ2-7	TRBV20-1	CSARGDYRAEQYF
15	TRBJ2-5	TRBV25-1	CASSTHGGRKETQYF
14	TRBJ2-7	TRBV28	CASRRRDRGYEQYF
15	TRBJ2-5	TRBV9	CASSVVAGAQETQYF